What follows describes a single T cell receptor (beta chain). This sample stems from a study of identical twins. Trimming cost V 3 bases and J 1 base, with 9 bases left between them. This CDR3 is built from 14 residues. Per germline, CDR1 KGHSH and CDR2 LQKENI. TCRdb re-called the 5' RACE reads through MiXCR, storing one row per CDR3 protein. Of just over 500,000 distinct CDR3 sequences in the sample, roughly a fifth are singletons; the top ten hold 0.91%. The sample also formed part of further work on T cells expressing NK-cell markers.

This chain connects TRBV18 to TRBJ1-1, with D unresolved. This clonotype originated in a woman aged 18-29 years in good health. The source material was CD4+ T cells sorted from blood. The CDR3 region is CASSPSTQNTEAFF. The CDR3 bases are TGTGCCAGCTCACCCTCGACACAGAACACTGAAGCTTTCTTT.